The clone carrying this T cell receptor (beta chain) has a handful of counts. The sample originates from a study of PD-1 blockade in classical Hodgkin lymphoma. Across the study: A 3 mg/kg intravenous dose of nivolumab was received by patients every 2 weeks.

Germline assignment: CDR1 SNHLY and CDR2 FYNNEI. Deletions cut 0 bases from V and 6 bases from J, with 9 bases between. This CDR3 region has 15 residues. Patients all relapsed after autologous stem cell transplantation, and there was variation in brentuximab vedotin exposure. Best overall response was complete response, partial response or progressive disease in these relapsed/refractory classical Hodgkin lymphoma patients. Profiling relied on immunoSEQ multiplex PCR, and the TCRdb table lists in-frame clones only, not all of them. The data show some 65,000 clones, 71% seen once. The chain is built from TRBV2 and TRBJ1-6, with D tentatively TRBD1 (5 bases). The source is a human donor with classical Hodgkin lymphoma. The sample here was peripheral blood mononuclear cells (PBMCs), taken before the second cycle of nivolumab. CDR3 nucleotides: TGTGCCAGCAGTGAAGCGCTGGGACCTAATTCACCCCTCCACTTT. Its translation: CASSEALGPNSPLHF.